Included here is one T cell receptor beta chain sequence, with context. The CDR3 has 16 residues. Germline lookup yields CDR1 SGHKS and CDR2 YYEKEE (reference sequence). The trim removed 6 bases at V and 2 bases at J, leaving 11 bases unmatched. This specimen comes from a study of blood T cell repertoires in COVID-19. How the authors handled the data: Counts of nucleated cells, estimated from reference gene primer amplification, were obtained. Sequenced by immunoSEQ multiplex PCR; TCRdb stores in-frame clones only, minus some. Clonal size and the V and J genes are those of that table, whereas D and trimming came from the DNA. There are 300,000 to 350,000 clones in the sample; about 87% occur only once, and approximately 9% lies in the top ten. Participants were aged roughly 18 to 100 years from around 25 US areas. Assignments of participants to cohorts depended upon their own reported clinical history.

The sequence derives from a young woman who had recovered from COVID-19. The rearrangement joins TRBV5-5 to TRBJ2-3; TRBD1 aligns across 8 bases. The sample comprised PBMCs or T cells enriched from blood (not recorded which). As DNA, the CDR3 is TGTGCCAGCATCCTCCGGACAGGGTTTGTCACAGATACGCAGTATTTT. As protein: CASILRTGFVTDTQYF.